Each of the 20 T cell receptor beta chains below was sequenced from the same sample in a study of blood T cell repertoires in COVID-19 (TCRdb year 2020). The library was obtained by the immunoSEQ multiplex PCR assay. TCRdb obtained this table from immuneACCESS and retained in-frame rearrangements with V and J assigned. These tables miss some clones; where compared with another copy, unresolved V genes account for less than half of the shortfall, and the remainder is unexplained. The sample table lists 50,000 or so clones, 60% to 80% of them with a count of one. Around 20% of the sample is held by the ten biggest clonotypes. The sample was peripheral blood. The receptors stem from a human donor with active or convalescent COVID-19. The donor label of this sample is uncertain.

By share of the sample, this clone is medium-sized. The CDR3 bases are TGTGCCAGCAGCCCGAGCGGGGGCTCCTACAATGAGCAGTTCTTC. It specifies CASSPSGGSYNEQFF. The chain combines TRBV9 with TRBJ2-1; 8 bases are shared with TRBD2. J was trimmed by 0 bases and V by 4 bases; bases with no gene match: 3. There are 15 residues in the CDR3. The germline V gene has CDR1 SGDLS and CDR2 YYNGEE.

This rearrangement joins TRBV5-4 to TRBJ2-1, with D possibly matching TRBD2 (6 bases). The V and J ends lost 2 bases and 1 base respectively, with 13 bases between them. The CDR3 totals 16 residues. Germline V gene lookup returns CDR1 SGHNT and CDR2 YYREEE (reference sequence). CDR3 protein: CASSFGTEGSYNEQFF. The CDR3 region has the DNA TGTGCCAGCAGCTTCGGTACGGAGGGGTCCTACAATGAGCAGTTCTTC.

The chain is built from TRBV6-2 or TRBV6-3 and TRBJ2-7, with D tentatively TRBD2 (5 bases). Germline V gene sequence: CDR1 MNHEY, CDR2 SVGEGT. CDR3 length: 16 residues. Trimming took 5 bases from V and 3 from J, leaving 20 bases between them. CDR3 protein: CASSKRLGNLDYEQYF. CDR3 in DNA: TGTGCCAGCAGTAAGCGCCTCGGGAACCTGGACTACGAGCAGTACTTC.

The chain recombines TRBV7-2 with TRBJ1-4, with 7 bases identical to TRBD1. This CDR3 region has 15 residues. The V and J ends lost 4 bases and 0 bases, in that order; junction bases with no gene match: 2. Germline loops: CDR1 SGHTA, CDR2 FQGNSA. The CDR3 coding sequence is TGTGCCAGCAGCTCCCAGGGGGCAACTAATGAAAAACTGTTTTTT. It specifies CASSSQGATNEKLFF.

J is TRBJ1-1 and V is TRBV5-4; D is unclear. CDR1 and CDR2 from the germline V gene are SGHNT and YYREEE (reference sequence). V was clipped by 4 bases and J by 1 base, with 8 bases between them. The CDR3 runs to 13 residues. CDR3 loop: CASSLYKNTEAFF. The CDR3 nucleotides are TGTGCCAGCAGCCTTTATAAGAACACTGAAGCTTTCTTT.

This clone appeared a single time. CDR3 bases: TGCGCCAGCAGCTTGTGGGAGGGGAGAGAGGAGACCCAGTACTTC. Translation: CASSLWEGREETQYF. The chain couples TRBV5-1 to TRBJ2-5; 7 bases are shared with TRBD2. CDR3 length: 15 amino acids. Germline loops: CDR1 SGHRS, CDR2 YFSETQ. The ends lost 1 base at V and 5 bases at J; junction bases unmatched: 8.

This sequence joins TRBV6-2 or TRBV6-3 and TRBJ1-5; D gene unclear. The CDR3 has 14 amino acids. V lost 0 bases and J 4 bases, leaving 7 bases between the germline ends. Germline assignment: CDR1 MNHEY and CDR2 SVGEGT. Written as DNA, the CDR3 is TGTGCCAGCAGTTACTCGGCCTTAAATCAGCCCCAGCATTTT. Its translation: CASSYSALNQPQHF.

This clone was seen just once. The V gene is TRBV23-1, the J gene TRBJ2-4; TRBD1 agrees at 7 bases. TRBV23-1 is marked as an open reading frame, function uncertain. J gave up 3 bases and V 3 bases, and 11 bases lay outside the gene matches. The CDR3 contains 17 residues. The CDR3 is CASSQKRQGPSKNIQYF. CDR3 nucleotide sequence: TGCGCCAGCAGTCAGAAAAGACAGGGCCCTAGCAAAAACATTCAGTACTTC.

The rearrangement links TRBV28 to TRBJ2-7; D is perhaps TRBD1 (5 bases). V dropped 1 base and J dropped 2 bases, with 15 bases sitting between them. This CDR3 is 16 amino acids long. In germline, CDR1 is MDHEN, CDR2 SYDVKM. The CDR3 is CASSLFGTVGPYEQYF. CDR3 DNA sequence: TGTGCCAGCAGTTTATTTGGTACAGTGGGGCCCTACGAGCAGTACTTC.

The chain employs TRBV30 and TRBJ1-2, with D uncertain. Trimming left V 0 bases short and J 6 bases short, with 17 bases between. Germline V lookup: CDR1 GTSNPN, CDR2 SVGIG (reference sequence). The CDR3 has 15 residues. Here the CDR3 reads CAWSVPVKKEDGYTF. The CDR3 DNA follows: TGTGCCTGGAGTGTACCTGTAAAAAAGGAGGATGGCTACACCTTC.

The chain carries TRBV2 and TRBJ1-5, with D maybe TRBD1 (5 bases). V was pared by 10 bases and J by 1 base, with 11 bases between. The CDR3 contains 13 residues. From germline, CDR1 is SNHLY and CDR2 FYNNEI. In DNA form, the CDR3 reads TGTGCCATCCAGGGAAGGAGCAATCAGCCCCAGCATTTT. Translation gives CAIQGRSNQPQHF.

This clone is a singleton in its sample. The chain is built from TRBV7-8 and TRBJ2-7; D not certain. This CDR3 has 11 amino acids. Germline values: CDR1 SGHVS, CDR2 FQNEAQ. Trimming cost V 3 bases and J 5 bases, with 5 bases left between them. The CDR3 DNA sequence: TGTGCCAGCAGCTTTCAAAACGAGCAGTACTTC. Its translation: CASSFQNEQYF. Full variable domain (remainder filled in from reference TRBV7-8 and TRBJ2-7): GAGVSQSPRYKVAKRGQDVALRCDPISGHVSLFWYQQALGQGPEFLTYFQNEAQLDKSGLPSDRFFAERPEGSVSTLKIQRTQQEDSAVYLCASSFQNEQYFGPGTRLTVT.

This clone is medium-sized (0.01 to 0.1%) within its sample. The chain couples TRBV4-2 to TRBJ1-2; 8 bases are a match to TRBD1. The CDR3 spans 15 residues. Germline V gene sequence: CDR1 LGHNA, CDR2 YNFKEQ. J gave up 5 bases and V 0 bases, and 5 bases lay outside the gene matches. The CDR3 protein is CASSQEAGGAYGYTF. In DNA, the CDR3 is TGTGCCAGCAGCCAAGAGGCAGGGGGCGCATATGGCTACACCTTC.

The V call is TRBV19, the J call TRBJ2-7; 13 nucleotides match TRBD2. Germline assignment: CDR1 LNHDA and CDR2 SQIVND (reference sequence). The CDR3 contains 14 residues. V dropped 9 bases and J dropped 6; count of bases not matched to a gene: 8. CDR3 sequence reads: CASRQGTSGAEQYF. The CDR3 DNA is TGTGCCAGCAGGCAAGGGACTAGCGGGGCCGAGCAGTACTTC.

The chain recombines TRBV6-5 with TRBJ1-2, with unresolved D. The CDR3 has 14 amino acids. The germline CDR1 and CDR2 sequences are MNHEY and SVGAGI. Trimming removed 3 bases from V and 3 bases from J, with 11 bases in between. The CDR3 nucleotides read TGTGCCAGCAGTTATCGGGTGGATGACTATGGCTACACCTTC. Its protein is CASSYRVDDYGYTF.

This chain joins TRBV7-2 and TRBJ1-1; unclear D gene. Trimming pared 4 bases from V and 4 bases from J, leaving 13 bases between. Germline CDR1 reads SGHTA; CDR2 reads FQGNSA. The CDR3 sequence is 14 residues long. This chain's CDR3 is CASSYTEGGTEAFF. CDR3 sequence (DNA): TGTGCCAGCAGCTACACCGAGGGAGGCACTGAAGCTTTCTTT.

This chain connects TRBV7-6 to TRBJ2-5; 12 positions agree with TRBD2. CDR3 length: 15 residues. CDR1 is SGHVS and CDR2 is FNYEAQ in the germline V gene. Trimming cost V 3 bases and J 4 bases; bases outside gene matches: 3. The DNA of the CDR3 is TGTGCCAGCAGCTTGACTAGCGGGAGAGGAGAGACCCAGTACTTC. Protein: CASSLTSGRGETQYF. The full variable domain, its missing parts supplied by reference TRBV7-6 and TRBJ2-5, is GAGVSQSPRYKVTKRGQDVALRCDPISGHVSLYWYRQALGQGPEFLTYFNYEAQQDKSGLPNDRFSAERPEGSISTLTIQRTEQRDSAMYRCASSLTSGRGETQYFGPGTRLLVL.

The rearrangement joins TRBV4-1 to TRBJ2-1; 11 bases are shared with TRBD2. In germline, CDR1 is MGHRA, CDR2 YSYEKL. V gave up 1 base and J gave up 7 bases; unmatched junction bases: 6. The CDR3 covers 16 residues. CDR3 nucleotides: TGCGCCAGCAGCCAAGGAACTAGCGGGAGATGGAATGAGCAGTTCTTC. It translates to CASSQGTSGRWNEQFF.

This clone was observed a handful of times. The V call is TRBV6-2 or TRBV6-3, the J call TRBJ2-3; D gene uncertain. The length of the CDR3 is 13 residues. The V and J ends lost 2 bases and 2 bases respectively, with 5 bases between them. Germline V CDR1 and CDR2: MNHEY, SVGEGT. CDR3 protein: CASSYQDTDTQYF. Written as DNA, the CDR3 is TGTGCCAGCAGTTACCAGGACACAGATACGCAGTATTTT.

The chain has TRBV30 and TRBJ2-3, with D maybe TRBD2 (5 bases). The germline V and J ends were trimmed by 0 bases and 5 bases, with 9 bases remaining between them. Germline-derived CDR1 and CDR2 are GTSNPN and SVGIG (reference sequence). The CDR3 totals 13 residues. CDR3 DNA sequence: TGTGCCTGGAGTGTGTCTGCGGGAGATACGCAGTATTTT. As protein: CAWSVSAGDTQYF.